A selection of T cell receptor beta chains follows, all from one sample in a study of radiation and T cells in renal cell carcinoma. Sequencing was performed with immunoSEQ multiplex PCR; in TCRdb, only in-frame clones are kept and a portion is missing. The sample lists some 64,000 clones; 60% to 85% were seen once. The source material was blood, sampled from a patient whose treatment included radiotherapy and nephrectomy. Source of these receptors: a man in his 60s with renal cell carcinoma. CDR3s include the opening cysteine and the closing phenylalanine or tryptophan. The order of the fields is J gene, D gene, CDR3 length, clone size, V gene, CDR3 DNA, CDR3 protein. A D gene is named only where the DNA matches it firmly. The listing skips clone size in some rows; elsewhere it reads once, few, many or a size class.

J: TRBJ1-5; D: -; length: 17; size: -; V: TRBV18; DNA: TGTGCCAGCTCACCGCTGTCTTCGGGTGGGAGCAATCAGCCCCAGCATTTT; CDR3: CASSPLSSGGSNQPQHF
J: TRBJ2-4; D: -; length: 14; size: -; V: TRBV25-1; DNA: TGTGCCAGCAGTGACAAGCTAGCCAAAAACATTCAGTACTTC; CDR3: CASSDKLAKNIQYF
J: TRBJ2-3; D: TRBD2; length: 19; size: -; V: TRBV7-8; DNA: TGTGCCAGCACCCCACTCACTGGGGTAGCGGGAGAGTGGACAGATACGCAGTATTTT; CDR3: CASTPLTGVAGEWTDTQYF
J: TRBJ2-1; D: TRBD2; length: 15; size: -; V: TRBV11-3; DNA: TGTGCCAGCAGCTTAACGGGACTAGGTGGGAATGAGCAGTTCTTC; CDR3: CASSLTGLGGNEQFF
J: TRBJ1-6; D: TRBD1; length: 15; size: -; V: TRBV30; DNA: TGTGCCTGGAGTGGGACAGGGGGTGATAATTCACCCCTCCACTTT; CDR3: CAWSGTGGDNSPLHF
J: TRBJ1-1; D: TRBD1; length: 13; size: -; V: TRBV19; DNA: TGTGCCAGTATCCGGGACAGGGGGCCTGAAGCTTTCTTT; CDR3: CASIRDRGPEAFF
J: TRBJ1-5; D: -; length: 14; size: -; V: TRBV6-6; DNA: TGTGCCAGCAGTTACGAAGTGCAGATTCAGCCCCAGCATTTT; CDR3: CASSYEVQIQPQHF
J: TRBJ2-3; D: -; length: 12; size: -; V: TRBV5-1; DNA: TGCGCCAGCAGCTTGGCGGCAGATACGCAGTATTTT; CDR3: CASSLAADTQYF
J: TRBJ1-5; D: -; length: 15; size: once; V: TRBV6-6; DNA: TGTGCCAGCAGTTACGATGGGACCAGCAATCAGCCCCAGCATTTT; CDR3: CASSYDGTSNQPQHF
J: TRBJ1-2; D: -; length: 13; size: few; V: TRBV2; DNA: TGTGCCAGCAGTCCCGATACTAACTATGGCTACACCTTC; CDR3: CASSPDTNYGYTF
J: TRBJ1-5; D: -; length: 13; size: -; V: TRBV27; DNA: TGTGCCAGCAGTTTAAGTAAGCTAAGCCCCCAGCATTTT; CDR3: CASSLSKLSPQHF
J: TRBJ1-2; D: TRBD1; length: 16; size: once; V: TRBV6-5; DNA: TGTGCCAGCAGTTCCGCCGGGACAGGGTTTAACTATGGCTACACCTTC; CDR3: CASSSAGTGFNYGYTF
J: TRBJ1-2; D: TRBD1; length: 17; size: -; V: TRBV5-1; DNA: TGCGCCAGCAGCTCCCAGGGGAGGACAGGGGGCGCGGGTGGCTACACCTTC; CDR3: CASSSQGRTGGAGGYTF
J: TRBJ1-6; D: -; length: 14; size: -; V: TRBV5-6; DNA: TGTGCCAGCAGCTTAGTAGGGAATAATTCACCCCTCCACTTT; CDR3: CASSLVGNNSPLHF
J: TRBJ1-5; D: TRBD1; length: 14; size: -; V: TRBV6-5; DNA: TGTGCCAGCAGTTCCCGACAGGGCCATCAGCCCCAGCATTTT; CDR3: CASSSRQGHQPQHF
J: TRBJ2-2; D: -; length: 14; size: -; V: TRBV11-3; DNA: TGTGCCAGCAGCTTAGGGGGGGTCACCGGGGAGCTGTTTTTT; CDR3: CASSLGGVTGELFF
J: TRBJ2-3; D: -; length: 12; size: -; V: TRBV29-1; DNA: TGCAGCGTTGAGGTGGCCCCAGATACGCAGTATTTT; CDR3: CSVEVAPDTQYF
J: TRBJ2-6; D: TRBD1; length: 16; size: -; V: TRBV5-4; DNA: TGTGCCAGCAGCTCGGACAGGTTCTCTGGGGCCAACGTCCTGACTTTC; CDR3: CASSSDRFSGANVLTF
J: TRBJ2-3; D: TRBD2; length: 18; size: -; V: TRBV4-2; DNA: TGTGCCAGCAGCCCGGGACTAGCGGGAGGGCAGGGGACAGATACGCAGTATTTT; CDR3: CASSPGLAGGQGTDTQYF
J: TRBJ2-1; D: TRBD1; length: 16; size: -; V: TRBV2; DNA: TGTGCCAGCAGTGCTAGCTGGGGACAGGAGGTCAATGAGCAGTTCTTC; CDR3: CASSASWGQEVNEQFF
J: TRBJ1-2; D: -; length: 14; size: -; V: TRBV9; DNA: TGTGCCAGCAGCGTAGACGGGGAGAACTATGGCTACACCTTC; CDR3: CASSVDGENYGYTF
J: TRBJ1-4; D: TRBD1; length: 13; size: -; V: TRBV25-1; DNA: TGTGCCAGCGTAGACAGGGCTCAGGAAAAACTGTTTTTT; CDR3: CASVDRAQEKLFF
J: TRBJ1-6; D: TRBD1; length: 15; size: -; V: TRBV18; DNA: TGTGCCAGCTCACCACAGGCAGGGGGTGGTTCACCCCTCCACTTT; CDR3: CASSPQAGGGSPLHF
J: TRBJ1-2; D: -; length: 14; size: -; V: TRBV7-6; DNA: TGTGCCAGCAGCTTAAGGGAGGGAAACTATGGCTACACCTTC; CDR3: CASSLREGNYGYTF
J: TRBJ2-5; D: -; length: 14; size: -; V: TRBV19; DNA: TGTGCCAGTAGCCTCACGGGGCAGCAAGAGACCCAGTACTTC; CDR3: CASSLTGQQETQYF
J: TRBJ2-1; D: -; length: 15; size: -; V: TRBV7-2; DNA: TGTGCCAGCAGCACAGGGGGGGCCAGAATTGGGGAGCAGTTCTTC; CDR3: CASSTGGARIGEQFF
J: TRBJ2-3; D: TRBD1; length: 16; size: -; V: TRBV10-3; DNA: TGTGCCATCAGCCCCCGGACAGGAGGTAGCACAGATACGCAGTATTTT; CDR3: CAISPRTGGSTDTQYF
J: TRBJ2-1; D: -; length: 16; size: -; V: TRBV30; DNA: TGTGCCTGGACACAGGGGATCGCGGGGGCCTACAATGAGCAGTTCTTC; CDR3: CAWTQGIAGAYNEQFF
J: TRBJ1-5; D: TRBD1; length: 14; size: -; V: TRBV6-4; DNA: TGTGCCAGCAGTAATACAGGGGGCGAATCACCCCAGCATTTT; CDR3: CASSNTGGESPQHF
J: TRBJ1-1; D: -; length: 14; size: -; V: TRBV5-4; DNA: TGTGCCAGCAGCCTACAGGCCTCGAACACTGAAGCTTTCTTT; CDR3: CASSLQASNTEAFF
J: TRBJ2-1; D: -; length: 13; size: -; V: TRBV7-8; DNA: TGTGCCAGCAGCCCAGGGACATACAATGAGCAGTTCTTC; CDR3: CASSPGTYNEQFF
J: TRBJ2-3; D: -; length: 18; size: -; V: TRBV15; DNA: TGTGCCACCAGCAGAAGACCTCGAGCCGGGATCCATCCAGATACGCAGTATTTT; CDR3: CATSRRPRAGIHPDTQYF
J: TRBJ1-1; D: -; length: 12; size: once; V: TRBV5-6; DNA: TGTGCCAGCACCGGGCTGGACCTTGAAGCTTTCTTT; CDR3: CASTGLDLEAFF
J: TRBJ1-2; D: -; length: 13; size: -; V: TRBV11-2; DNA: TGTGCCAGCAGCTTTTCAGAGTCCGGAGGCTACACCTTC; CDR3: CASSFSESGGYTF
J: TRBJ2-3; D: TRBD2; length: 18; size: -; V: TRBV9; DNA: TGTGCCAGCAGCCTCCAAGGGACTAGCGGGAGGGCCACAGATACGCAGTATTTT; CDR3: CASSLQGTSGRATDTQYF
J: TRBJ1-3; D: -; length: 13; size: -; V: TRBV5-1; DNA: TGCGCCAGCAGCTTGGAAGGGGGGGACACCATATATTTT; CDR3: CASSLEGGDTIYF
J: TRBJ2-5; D: -; length: 14; size: -; V: TRBV7-9; DNA: TGTGCCAGCAGCCCCTACCATACCCAAGAGACCCAGTACTTC; CDR3: CASSPYHTQETQYF
J: TRBJ2-5; D: -; length: 16; size: few; V: TRBV19; DNA: TGTGCCACTGGCGGGACATCCGCCGCGCAGGGAGAGACCCAGTACTTC; CDR3: CATGGTSAAQGETQYF
J: TRBJ1-4; D: -; length: 12; size: -; V: TRBV29-1; DNA: TGCAGCGTTGCCAGGGATAATGAAAAACTGTTTTTT; CDR3: CSVARDNEKLFF
J: TRBJ2-1; D: -; length: 14; size: -; V: TRBV19; DNA: TGTGCCAGTAGTATTCGGGGCAGTAACAATGAGCAGTTCTTC; CDR3: CASSIRGSNNEQFF
J: TRBJ2-2; D: -; length: 15; size: -; V: TRBV5-1; DNA: TGCGCCAGCAGCCCGGGGACGGGGAACACCGGGGAGCTGTTTTTT; CDR3: CASSPGTGNTGELFF
J: TRBJ2-5; D: -; length: 11; size: -; V: TRBV5-1; DNA: TGCGCCAGCAGAGGGGAGTCCGCCAAGTACTTC; CDR3: CASRGESAKYF
J: TRBJ1-2; D: -; length: 13; size: -; V: TRBV6-4; DNA: TGTGCCAGCAGTGACTCAGCAGCGGGGGGCTACACCTTC; CDR3: CASSDSAAGGYTF
J: TRBJ2-6; D: TRBD1; length: 19; size: -; V: TRBV15; DNA: TGTGCCACCAGCAGGGACACACAGGGGGCACTATCTGGGGCCAACGTCCTGACTTTC; CDR3: CATSRDTQGALSGANVLTF
J: TRBJ1-1; D: -; length: 13; size: -; V: TRBV7-9; DNA: TGTGCCAGCAGCTACGGTGGGGACACTGAAGCTTTCTTT; CDR3: CASSYGGDTEAFF
J: TRBJ2-7; D: -; length: 13; size: -; V: TRBV29-1; DNA: TGCAGCGCCTCTAGCAGGGGGACTTACGAGCAGTACTTC; CDR3: CSASSRGTYEQYF
J: TRBJ2-2; D: TRBD1; length: 17; size: -; V: TRBV19; DNA: TGTGCCAGTAGGATAGGGACAGGCCGTACGAACACCGGGGAGCTGTTTTTT; CDR3: CASRIGTGRTNTGELFF
J: TRBJ1-5; D: -; length: 11; size: -; V: TRBV28; DNA: TGTGCCAGCAGTTTCAATCAGCCCCAGCATTTT; CDR3: CASSFNQPQHF
J: TRBJ1-1; D: -; length: 11; size: -; V: TRBV6-1; DNA: TGTGCCAGCACGTCAAGCTGGGAAGCTTTCTTT; CDR3: CASTSSWEAFF
J: TRBJ1-1; D: -; length: 14; size: -; V: TRBV6-6; DNA: TGTGCCAGCAGTTACTCCGAGGGGGACACTGAAGCTTTCTTT; CDR3: CASSYSEGDTEAFF
J: TRBJ1-1; D: -; length: 14; size: -; V: TRBV27; DNA: TGTGCCAGCAGTTTCTGGGGTCTGCGCACTGAAGCTTTCTTT; CDR3: CASSFWGLRTEAFF
J: TRBJ2-7; D: -; length: 14; size: -; V: TRBV2; DNA: TGTGCCAGCCCGAGGCCGGAACTAGTTTACGAGCAGTACTTC; CDR3: CASPRPELVYEQYF